A single sample gave rise to the 27 T cell receptor beta chains below, sequenced in a study of blood T cell repertoires in COVID-19. Only in-frame clones appear in the TCRdb table, and some are missing; sequencing was by immunoSEQ multiplex PCR. The data hold roughly 310,000 clones, with over 75% observed a single time. Sequencing input: PBMCs or T cells enriched from blood (not recorded which). All receptors come from a woman aged 40 to 49 who had recovered from COVID-19.

This clone was observed a single time. The chain employs TRBV7-9 and TRBJ2-7; D is perhaps TRBD2 (5 bases). V shed 5 bases and J shed 0 bases, with 14 bases lying between them. Germline CDR1 is SEHNR and CDR2 is FQNEAQ (reference sequence). The length of the CDR3 is 15 residues. The CDR3 loop reads CASSPSGIGSYEQYF. In nucleotides, the CDR3 is TGTGCCAGCAGCCCATCCGGGATTGGCTCCTACGAGCAGTACTTC. The whole variable domain, filled in from reference TRBV7-9 and TRBJ2-7, reads DTGVSQNPRHKITKRGQNVTFRCDPISEHNRLYWYRQTLGQGPEFLTYFQNEAQLEKSRLLSDRFSAERPKGSFSTLEIQRTEQGDSAMYLCASSPSGIGSYEQYFGPGTRLTVT.

The chain is built from TRBV7-2 and TRBJ2-3; 8 bases fit TRBD2. The germline V gene encodes CDR1 SGHTA and CDR2 FQGNSA. With 3 bases clipped from V and 5 bases from J, the junction kept 10 bases outside the gene matches. The CDR3 loop spans 16 amino acids. The CDR3 DNA reads TGTGCCAGCAGCTTTGATAGCGGGAAGGTGGTAGATACGCAGTATTTT. Translated: CASSFDSGKVVDTQYF.

The gene calls are TRBV30 and TRBJ2-7, with 11 bases aligning to TRBD1. Germline V CDR1 and CDR2: GTSNPN, SVGIG (reference sequence). This CDR3 contains 17 residues. V shed 0 bases, J shed 7 bases, and the junction held 14 bases outside the gene matches. The CDR3 reads CAWSVIPSGQGAREQYF. In nucleotides, the CDR3 is TGTGCCTGGAGTGTAATCCCCTCTGGACAGGGGGCGCGTGAGCAGTACTTC.

V and J are TRBV27 and TRBJ1-6; TRBD1 might be the D (5 bases). V lost 6 bases and J lost 0, with 15 bases in between. The CDR3 is made up of 17 amino acids. Germline loops: CDR1 MNHEY, CDR2 SMNVEV (reference sequence). This CDR3 is CASRTTDGSSYNSPLHF. The CDR3 DNA follows: TGTGCCAGCAGAACGACAGACGGAAGCTCCTATAATTCACCCCTCCACTTT.

The count of this clone is one. The V gene is TRBV11-2, the J gene TRBJ2-7; D not certain. The length of the CDR3 is 12 residues. V was trimmed by 5 bases and J by 0 bases, leaving 5 bases between them. Germline CDR1 SGHAT, CDR2 FQNNGV. The DNA for the CDR3 is TGTGCCAGCAGCGTGAGCTCCTACGAGCAGTACTTC. Amino acid sequence: CASSVSSYEQYF.

This rearrangement joins TRBV30 to TRBJ2-1; weak D call: TRBD2 (5 bases). The CDR3 sequence is 14 residues long. The ends were cut back, 0 bases at V and 5 bases at J, with 11 bases in the middle. From germline, CDR1 is GTSNPN and CDR2 SVGIG (reference sequence). The CDR3 region has the DNA TGTGCCTGGAGTGTAAGGCTAGCCGACAATGAGCAGTTCTTC. This encodes CAWSVRLADNEQFF.

CDR3 residues: CASSKVGAKSYEQYF. CDR3 bases: TGTGCCAGCAGCAAAGTAGGAGCAAAGTCGTACGAGCAGTACTTC. V is TRBV21-1 and J is TRBJ2-7; the D call in the table, TRBD2, was not verified against the DNA. TRBV21-1 is a pseudogene. This CDR3 has 15 amino acids.

The genes are TRBV9 and TRBJ2-1; D unclear. The V end was cut by 0 bases, the J end by 5 bases, with 12 bases between. This CDR3 is 15 amino acids long. Germline CDR1 and CDR2: SGDLS and YYNGEE. The CDR3 spells CASSVGPEINNEQFF. As DNA, the CDR3 is TGTGCCAGCAGCGTAGGCCCGGAGATAAACAATGAGCAGTTCTTC.

This clone was found once. The chain uses TRBV7-2 and TRBJ2-7; D perhaps matches TRBD2 (5 bases). This CDR3 has 14 residues. Between the trimmed V and J ends, which lost 5 bases and 3 bases, there was a span of 14 bases. Germline V gives CDR1 SGHTA, CDR2 FQGNSA. CDR3 DNA: TGTGCCAGCAGCCTCAGATCAGGAGGCTACGAGCAGTACTTC. Residues: CASSLRSGGYEQYF.

About this clone itself: The junction differs from germline at one of its ends, possibly a read error. The rearrangement links TRBV7-7 to TRBJ2-1; TRBD2 aligns across 8 bases. Germline V CDR1 and CDR2: SSHAT, FNYEAQ (reference sequence). This CDR3 contains 15 residues. CDR3: CASSPLAGDYNEQFF. The DNA for the CDR3 is TGTGCTAGCAGCCCCCTAGCGGGCGATTACAATGAGCAGTTCTTC.

This chain links TRBV21-1 with TRBJ1-2. TRBV21-1 is tagged as a pseudogene. The CDR3 covers 15 residues. In DNA form, the CDR3 reads TGTGCCAGCAGCAACTCTCCGCGGCAGCTCCATGGCTACACCTTC. As protein: CASSNSPRQLHGYTF.

The V and J genes are TRBV27 and TRBJ2-5; TRBD2 agrees at 12 bases. Trimming took 2 bases from V and 6 from J; bases not matched to a gene: 16. The CDR3 consists of 19 residues. Germline V gene sequence: CDR1 MNHEY, CDR2 SMNVEV (reference sequence). The CDR3: CASSLPGLAGNSLQKTQYF. In DNA form, the CDR3 reads TGTGCCAGCAGTTTACCCGGACTAGCGGGGAACTCACTCCAGAAGACCCAGTACTTC.

The chain joins TRBV5-1 to TRBJ1-1; perhaps TRBD1 as D (5 bases). Looked up from germline, CDR1 is SGHRS and CDR2 is YFSETQ. V was clipped by 1 base and J by 1 base, with 8 bases between them. The CDR3 has 14 amino acids. In DNA, the CDR3 is TGCGCCAGCAGCTTGCGTGGGGCGAACACTGAAGCTTTCTTT. The encoded protein is CASSLRGANTEAFF.

Turning to this clone: One end of the junction fails to match germline, which may point to a read error. The rearrangement joins TRBV6-6 to TRBJ1-2; D remains ambiguous. From germline, CDR1 is MNHNY and CDR2 SVGAGI (reference sequence). The CDR3 is made up of 12 amino acids. In DNA form, the CDR3 reads TGTGCCAGCAGCCCCACTAAGTATGGCTACACCTTC. Translated, it gives CASSPTKYGYTF.

This clone was detected only a few times. The rearrangement joins TRBV19 to TRBJ1-3, with no clear D. CDR1 is LNHDA, CDR2 SQIVND, per germline (reference sequence). V lost 3 bases and J lost 0, with 12 bases in between. The CDR3 is 16 amino acids. In nucleotides, the CDR3 is TGTGCCAGTAGTATGCCCCAGGACTACTCTGGAAACACCATATATTTT. Protein: CASSMPQDYSGNTIYF.

The table lists this clone with a count of one. This chain links TRBV7-9 with TRBJ1-3, with D unclear. CDR1 and CDR2 from the germline V gene are SEHNR and FQNEAQ (reference sequence). The CDR3 is made up of 15 amino acids. V was trimmed by 5 bases and J by 0 bases, leaving 11 bases between them. In DNA form, the CDR3 reads TGTGCCAGCAGCGCCACTACCCCCTCTGGAAACACCATATATTTT. Encoded protein: CASSATTPSGNTIYF.

The gene calls are TRBV2 and TRBJ2-7; D gene unclear. The V end was cut by 3 bases, the J end by 2 bases, with 14 bases between. The CDR3 length is 15 residues. CDR1 and CDR2 from the germline V gene are SNHLY and FYNNEI. The CDR3 nucleotides read TGTGCCAGCAGTGAGGGCCCCCGGCCCCCCTACGAGCAGTACTTC. It encodes CASSEGPRPPYEQYF. Using reference TRBV2 and TRBJ2-7 for the parts outside the CDR3, the full variable domain is EPEVTQTPSHQVTQMGQEVILRCVPISNHLYFYWYRQILGQKVEFLVSFYNNEISEKSEIFDDQFSVERPDGSNFTLKIRSTKLEDSAMYFCASSEGPRPPYEQYFGPGTRLTVT.

This chain links TRBV5-1 with TRBJ2-2; D might be TRBD1 (5 bases). The CDR3 covers 16 residues. Trimming took 7 bases from V and 0 from J, leaving 16 bases between them. The germline V gene has CDR1 SGHRS and CDR2 YFSETQ. DNA of the CDR3: TGCGCCAGCTATAGGGGCGGCCAGCCGAACACCGGGGAGCTGTTTTTT. Its protein product is CASYRGGQPNTGELFF.

The chain combines TRBV7-2 with TRBJ1-3; no firm D call. With 1 base removed from V and 3 bases from J, the gap between germline ends came to 7 bases. CDR1 is SGHTA and CDR2 is FQGNSA in the germline V gene. The CDR3 totals 14 residues. The CDR3 reads CASSLVVGGNTIYF. In DNA form, the CDR3 reads TGTGCCAGCAGCTTAGTAGTTGGTGGAAACACCATATATTTT.

This clone was observed once. V usage is TRBV4-1 and J usage is TRBJ2-7; the match to TRBD2 covers 7 bases. Looked up from germline, CDR1 is MGHRA and CDR2 is YSYEKL. The junction had 10 bases not matched to a gene; V was cut back by 4 bases and J by 7 bases. This CDR3 region has 14 residues. DNA for the CDR3: TGCGCCAGCAGCCCCGGACTAGGGGTGGGGGAGCAGTACTTC. It encodes CASSPGLGVGEQYF.

The J gene is TRBJ1-3, the V gene TRBV18; D is possibly TRBD1 (5 bases). Germline CDR1 and CDR2: KGHSH and LQKENI. This CDR3 comprises 17 residues. The V end was cut by 3 bases, the J end by 1 base, with 16 bases between. CDR3 coding DNA: TGTGCCAGCTCACCGGCGTGGGGCGGAATATCTGGAAACACCATATATTTT. Protein sequence: CASSPAWGGISGNTIYF.

The J gene is TRBJ2-1, the V gene TRBV4-3, with D perhaps matching TRBD2 (6 bases). The CDR3 is 16 residues long. Germline V CDR1 and CDR2: LGHNA, YSLEER. The V end lost 1 base, the J end lost 5 bases, and 15 bases lay between the germline ends. CDR3 in amino acids: CASSQGSAGRDNEQFF. The CDR3 DNA sequence: TGCGCCAGCAGCCAAGGATCCGCGGGGCGTGACAATGAGCAGTTCTTC.

V and J are TRBV2 and TRBJ1-5; D uncertain. The ends were cut back, 5 bases at V and 0 bases at J, with 8 bases in the middle. The CDR3 is 14 residues long. Germline CDR1 and CDR2: SNHLY and FYNNEI. This chain's CDR3 is CASSLQFSNQPQHF. Written as DNA, the CDR3 is TGTGCCAGCAGTTTACAGTTTAGCAATCAGCCCCAGCATTTT.

This sequence joins TRBV7-9 and TRBJ1-4, with 9 nucleotides matching TRBD1. The V and J ends lost 3 bases and 7 bases, in that order; junction bases with no gene match: 6. Germline CDR1 and CDR2: SEHNR and FQNEAQ (reference sequence). The CDR3 is made up of 15 amino acids. CDR3 in DNA: TGTGCCAGCAGCTTTGCCGGGACAGGGTCTGAAAAACTGTTTTTT. It codes for CASSFAGTGSEKLFF.

The V gene is TRBV9, the J gene TRBJ1-2; 9 bases map to TRBD1. The CDR3 has 15 residues. CDR1 is SGDLS and CDR2 is YYNGEE in the germline V gene. V gave up 5 bases and J gave up 0 bases; unmatched junction bases: 5. CDR3 in DNA: TGTGCCAGCAGACCCGGGACAGGGCCTAACTATGGCTACACCTTC. Its protein product is CASRPGTGPNYGYTF.

The chain uses TRBV7-3 and TRBJ2-1; 8 bases are a match to TRBD2. V was clipped by 4 bases and J by 4 bases; unmatched bases: 6. The CDR3 has 15 amino acids. Looked up from germline, CDR1 is SGHTA and CDR2 is FQGTGA. The CDR3 here is CASSSGRGEYNEQFF. The CDR3 DNA reads TGTGCCAGCAGCTCCGGGCGGGGGGAATACAATGAGCAGTTCTTC.

This rearrangement joins TRBV14 to TRBJ1-6, with D possibly TRBD1 on 6 matching bases. V shed 3 bases and J shed 7 bases, with 16 bases lying between them. Per germline, CDR1 SGHDN and CDR2 FVKESK. The CDR3 has 16 residues. The CDR3 region has the DNA TGTGCCAGCAGCCACAACCAACAGGGACGAAATTCACCCCTCCACTTT. Protein: CASSHNQQGRNSPLHF.